This T cell receptor (beta chain) stems from a study of human T cells and chemical hapten exposure. MiXCR, applied by TCRdb to the RACE reads, yields one record per CDR3 protein. The table shows around 80,000 distinct CDR3 sequences, with 5% to 8.5% occurring only once. The germline V gene has CDR1 LGHDT and CDR2 YNNKEL (reference sequence). V was pared by 6 bases and J by 3 bases, with 7 bases of the junction left unmatched. The CDR3 is 16 residues long. Stated time point: patch test 2, 6 weeks after DPC sensitization. The sample's treatment: therapeutic diphenylcyclopropenone sensitization with weekly scalp DPC. The sample holds many counts of this clonotype.

The specimen comprised whole blood, sampled in connection with sensitization to the hapten diphenylcyclopropenone (DPC). The gene calls are TRBV3-1 and TRBJ2-2; 10 bases line up with TRBD2. This sequence originates from a woman aged 30 to 39 with alopecia areata. Some clones in this sample may be carry-over from other donors' samples. CDR3 sequence (DNA): TGTGCCAGCAGACAGCGGGGGGGCGGCTACACCGGGGAGCTGTTTTTT. Amino acid sequence: CASRQRGGGYTGELFF.